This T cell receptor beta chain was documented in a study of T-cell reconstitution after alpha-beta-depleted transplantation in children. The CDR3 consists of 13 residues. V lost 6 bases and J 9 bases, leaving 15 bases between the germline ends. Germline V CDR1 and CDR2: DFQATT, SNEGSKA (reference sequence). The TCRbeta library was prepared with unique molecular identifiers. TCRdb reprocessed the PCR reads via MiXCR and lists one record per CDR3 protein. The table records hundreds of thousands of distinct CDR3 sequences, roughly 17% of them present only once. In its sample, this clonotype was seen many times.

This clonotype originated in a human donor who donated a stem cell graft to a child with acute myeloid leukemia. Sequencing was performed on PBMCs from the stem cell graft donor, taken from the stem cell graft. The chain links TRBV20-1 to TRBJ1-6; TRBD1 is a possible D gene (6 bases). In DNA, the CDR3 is TGCAGTGCCGAGGGGACAATTATTTCACCCCTCCACTTT. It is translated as CSAEGTIISPLHF.